This record covers a single T cell receptor (beta chain). Its specificity is not known. This entry belongs to a study of CD4 T cells in relation to SARS-CoV-2 and coronaviruses. Overall study context: After roughly ten days of antigen culture, PBMC TCR beta CDR3s were sequenced. Convalescent donors were aged roughly 21 to 80, with median about 40 years.

The germline CDR1 and CDR2 sequences are GTSNPN and SVGIG (reference sequence). The CDR3 runs 12 residues. Sequencing used immunoSEQ multiplex PCR; TCRdb keeps in-frame clones, though not all of them. The data show 43,000 or so clones, around 79% seen once. Findings of the study overall: In approximately 70% of donors, memory CD4+ clonotypes crossrecognized SARS-CoV-2 and at least one common cold coronavirus spike.

The chain has TRBV30 and TRBJ2-7, with a tentative D call TRBD2 (7 bases). The material sequenced was naive CD4+ T cells from PBMCs, cultured in vitro. The subset was: naive CD4+ T cells isolated by negative enrichment. The sequence was collected from an adult with COVID-19. The CDR3 DNA follows: TGTGCGGGGGAGGGGGGGCAGTTCGAGCAGTACTTC. Translated, it gives CAGEGGQFEQYF.